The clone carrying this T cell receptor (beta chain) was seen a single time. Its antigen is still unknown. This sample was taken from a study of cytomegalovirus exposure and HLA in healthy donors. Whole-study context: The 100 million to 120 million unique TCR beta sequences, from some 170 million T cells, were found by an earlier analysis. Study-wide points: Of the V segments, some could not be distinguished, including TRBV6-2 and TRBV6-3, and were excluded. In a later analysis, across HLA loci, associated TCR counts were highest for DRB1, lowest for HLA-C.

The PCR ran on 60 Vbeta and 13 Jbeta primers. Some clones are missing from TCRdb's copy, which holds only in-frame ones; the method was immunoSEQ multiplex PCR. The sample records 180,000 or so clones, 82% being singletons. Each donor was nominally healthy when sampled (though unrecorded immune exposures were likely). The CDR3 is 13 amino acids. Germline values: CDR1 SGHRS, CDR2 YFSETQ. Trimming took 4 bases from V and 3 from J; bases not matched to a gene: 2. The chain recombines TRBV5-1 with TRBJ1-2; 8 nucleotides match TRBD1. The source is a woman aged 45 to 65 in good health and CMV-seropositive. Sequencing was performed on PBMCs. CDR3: CASSPGQDYGYTF. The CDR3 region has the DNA TGCGCCAGCAGCCCGGGACAGGACTATGGCTACACCTTC.